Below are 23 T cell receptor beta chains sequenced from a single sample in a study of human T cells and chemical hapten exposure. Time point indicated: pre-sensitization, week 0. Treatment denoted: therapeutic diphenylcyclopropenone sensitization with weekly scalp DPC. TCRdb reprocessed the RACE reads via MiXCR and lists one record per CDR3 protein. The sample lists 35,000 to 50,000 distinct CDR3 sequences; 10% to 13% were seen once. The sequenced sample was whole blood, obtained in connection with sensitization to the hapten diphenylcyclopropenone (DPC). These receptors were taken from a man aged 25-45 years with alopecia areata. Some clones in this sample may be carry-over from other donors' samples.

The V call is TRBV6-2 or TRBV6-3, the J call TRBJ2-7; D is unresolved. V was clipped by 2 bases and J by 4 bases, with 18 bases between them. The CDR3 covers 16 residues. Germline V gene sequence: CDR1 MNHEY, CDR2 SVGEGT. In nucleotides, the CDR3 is TGTGCCAGCAGTTACGAGGCAGCCGCCTCCTTTTACGAGCAGTACGTC. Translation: CASSYEAAASFYEQYV.

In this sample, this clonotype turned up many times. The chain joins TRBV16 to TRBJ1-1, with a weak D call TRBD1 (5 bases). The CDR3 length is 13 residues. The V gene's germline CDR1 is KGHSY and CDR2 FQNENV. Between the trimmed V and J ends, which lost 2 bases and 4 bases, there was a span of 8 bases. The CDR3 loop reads CASSQQGGTEAFF. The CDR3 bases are TGTGCCAGCAGCCAACAGGGTGGCACTGAAGCTTTCTTT.

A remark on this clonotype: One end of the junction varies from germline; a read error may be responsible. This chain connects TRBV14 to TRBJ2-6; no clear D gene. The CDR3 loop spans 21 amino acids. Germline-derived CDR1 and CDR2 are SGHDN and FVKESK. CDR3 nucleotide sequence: TGTGCCAGCAGTCAAGCTGCTTGGCTTGCCGGGCCAATCTCTGGGGCCAACGTCCTGACTTTC. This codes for CASSQAAWLAGPISGANVLTF.

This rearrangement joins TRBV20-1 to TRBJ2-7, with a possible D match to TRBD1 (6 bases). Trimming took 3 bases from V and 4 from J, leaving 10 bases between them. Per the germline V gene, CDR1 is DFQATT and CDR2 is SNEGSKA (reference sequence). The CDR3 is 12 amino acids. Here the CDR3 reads CSASVGGYEQYF. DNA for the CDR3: TGCAGTGCTAGCGTAGGGGGATACGAGCAGTACTTC.

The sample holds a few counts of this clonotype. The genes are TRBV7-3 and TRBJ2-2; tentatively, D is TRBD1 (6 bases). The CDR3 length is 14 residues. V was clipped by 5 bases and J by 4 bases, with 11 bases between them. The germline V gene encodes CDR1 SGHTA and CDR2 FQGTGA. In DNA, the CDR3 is TGTGCCAGCAGCCGGGGACACCCCACCGGGGAGCTGTTTTTT. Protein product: CASSRGHPTGELFF.

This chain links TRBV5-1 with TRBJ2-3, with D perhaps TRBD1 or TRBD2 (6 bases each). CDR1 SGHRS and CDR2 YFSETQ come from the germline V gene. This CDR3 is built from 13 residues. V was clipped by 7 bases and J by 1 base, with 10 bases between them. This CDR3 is CASGGGGTDTQYF. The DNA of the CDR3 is TGCGCCAGCGGAGGGGGAGGCACAGATACGCAGTATTTT. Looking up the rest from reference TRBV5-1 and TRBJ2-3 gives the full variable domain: KAGVTQTPRYLIKTRGQQVTLSCSPISGHRSVSWYQQTPGQGLQFLFEYFSETQRNKGNFPGRFSGRQFSNSRSEMNVSTLELGDSALYLCASGGGGTDTQYFGPGTRLTVL.

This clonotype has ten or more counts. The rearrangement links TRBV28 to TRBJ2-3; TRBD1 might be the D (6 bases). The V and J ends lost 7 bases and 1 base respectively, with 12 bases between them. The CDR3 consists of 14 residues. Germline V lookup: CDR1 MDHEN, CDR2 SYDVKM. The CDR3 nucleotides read TGTGCCAGCAAGGGGACACCCCGCACAGATACGCAGTATTTT. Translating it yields CASKGTPRTDTQYF.

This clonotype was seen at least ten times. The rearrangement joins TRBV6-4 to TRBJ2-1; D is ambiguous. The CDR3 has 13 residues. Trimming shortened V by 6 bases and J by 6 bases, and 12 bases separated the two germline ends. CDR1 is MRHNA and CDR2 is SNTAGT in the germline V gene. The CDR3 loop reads CASRDGLLNEQFF. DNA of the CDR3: TGTGCCAGCAGAGATGGTCTACTCAATGAGCAGTTCTTC.

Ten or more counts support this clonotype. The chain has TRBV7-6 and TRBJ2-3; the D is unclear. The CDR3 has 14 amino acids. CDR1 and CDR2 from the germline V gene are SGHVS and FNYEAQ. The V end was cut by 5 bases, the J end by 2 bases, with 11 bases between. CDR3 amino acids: CASSPTMDTDTQYF. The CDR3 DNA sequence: TGTGCCAGCAGCCCTACGATGGACACAGATACGCAGTATTTT.

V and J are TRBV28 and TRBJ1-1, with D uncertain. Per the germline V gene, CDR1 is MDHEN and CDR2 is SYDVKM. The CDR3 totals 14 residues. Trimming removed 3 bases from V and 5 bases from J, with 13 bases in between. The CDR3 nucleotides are TGTGCCAGCAGTTTCCAGGAGGACCGAACTGAAGCTTTCTTT. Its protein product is CASSFQEDRTEAFF.

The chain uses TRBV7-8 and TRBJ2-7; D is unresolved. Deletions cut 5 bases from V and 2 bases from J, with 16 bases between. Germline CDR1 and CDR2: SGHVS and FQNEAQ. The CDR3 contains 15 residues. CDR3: CASSERSYKPYEQYV. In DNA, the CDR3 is TGTGCCAGCAGCGAAAGATCCTACAAACCCTACGAGCAGTACGTC.

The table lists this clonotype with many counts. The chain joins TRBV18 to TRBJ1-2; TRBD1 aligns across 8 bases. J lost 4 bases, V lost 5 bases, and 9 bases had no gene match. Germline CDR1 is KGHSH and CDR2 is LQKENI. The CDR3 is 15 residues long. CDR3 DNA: TGTGCCAGCTCAACCTCAGGGGGCGCTGGCTATGGCTACACCTTC. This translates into CASSTSGGAGYGYTF. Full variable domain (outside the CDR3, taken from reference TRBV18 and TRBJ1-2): NAGVMQNPRHLVRRRGQEARLRCSPMKGHSHVYWYRQLPEEGLKFMVYLQKENIIDESGMPKERFSAEFPKEGPSILRIQQVVRGDSAAYFCASSTSGGAGYGYTFGSGTRLTVV.

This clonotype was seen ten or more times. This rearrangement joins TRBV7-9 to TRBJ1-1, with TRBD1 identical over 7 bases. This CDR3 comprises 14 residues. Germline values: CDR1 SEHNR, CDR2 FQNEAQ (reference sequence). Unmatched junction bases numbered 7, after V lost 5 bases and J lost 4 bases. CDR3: CASSPSGGPTEAFF. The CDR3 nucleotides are TGTGCCAGCAGCCCATCAGGGGGGCCCACTGAAGCTTTCTTT. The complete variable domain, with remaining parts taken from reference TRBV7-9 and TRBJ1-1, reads DTGVSQNPRHKITKRGQNVTFRCDPISEHNRLYWYRQTLGQGPEFLTYFQNEAQLEKSRLLSDRFSAERPKGSFSTLEIQRTEQGDSAMYLCASSPSGGPTEAFFGQGTRLTVV.

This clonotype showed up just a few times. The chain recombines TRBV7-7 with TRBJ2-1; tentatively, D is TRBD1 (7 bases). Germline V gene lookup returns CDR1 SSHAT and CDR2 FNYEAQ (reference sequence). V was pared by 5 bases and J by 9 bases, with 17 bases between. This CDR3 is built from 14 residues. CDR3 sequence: CASSPRGQGGEQFF. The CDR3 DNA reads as TGTGCCAGCAGCCCCCGTGGGCAGGGGGGTGAGCAGTTCTTC.

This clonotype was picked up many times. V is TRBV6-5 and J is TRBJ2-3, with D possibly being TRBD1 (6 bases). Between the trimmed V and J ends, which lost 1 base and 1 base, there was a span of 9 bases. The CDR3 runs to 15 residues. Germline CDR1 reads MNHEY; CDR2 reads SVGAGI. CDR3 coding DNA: TGTGCCAGCAGTTACTTGGGGGCAGGCACAGATACGCAGTATTTT. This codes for CASSYLGAGTDTQYF.

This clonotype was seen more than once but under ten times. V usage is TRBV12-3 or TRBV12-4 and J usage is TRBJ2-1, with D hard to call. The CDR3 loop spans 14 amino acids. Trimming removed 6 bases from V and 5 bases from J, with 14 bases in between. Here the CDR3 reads CASSRLPPNNEQFF. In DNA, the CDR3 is TGTGCCAGCAGCCGCCTACCACCAAACAATGAGCAGTTCTTC.

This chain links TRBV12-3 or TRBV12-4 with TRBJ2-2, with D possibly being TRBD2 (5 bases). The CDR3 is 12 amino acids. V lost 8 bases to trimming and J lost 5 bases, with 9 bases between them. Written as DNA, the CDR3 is TGTGCCAGCGTCGAGGGAACCGGGGAGCTGTTTTTT. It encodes CASVEGTGELFF.

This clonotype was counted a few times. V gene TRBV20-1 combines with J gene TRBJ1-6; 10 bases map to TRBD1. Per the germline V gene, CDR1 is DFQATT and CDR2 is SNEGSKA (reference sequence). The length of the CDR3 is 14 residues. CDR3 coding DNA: TGCAATGCGAGACAGGGGGCGGCAAATTCACCCCTCCACTTT. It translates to CNARQGAANSPLHF.

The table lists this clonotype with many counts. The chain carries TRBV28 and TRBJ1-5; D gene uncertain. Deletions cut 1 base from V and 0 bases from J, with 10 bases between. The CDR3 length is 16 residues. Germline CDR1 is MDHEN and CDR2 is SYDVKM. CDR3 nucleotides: TGTGCCAGCAGTTTATTTCTTGGGAGTAGCAATCAGCCCCAGCATTTT. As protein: CASSLFLGSSNQPQHF.

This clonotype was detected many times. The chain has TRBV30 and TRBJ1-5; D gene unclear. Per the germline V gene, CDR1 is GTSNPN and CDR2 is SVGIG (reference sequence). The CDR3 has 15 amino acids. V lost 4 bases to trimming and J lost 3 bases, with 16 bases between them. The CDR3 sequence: CAWKSKDLINQPQHF. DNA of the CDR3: TGTGCCTGGAAATCGAAGGACCTCATCAATCAGCCCCAGCATTTT. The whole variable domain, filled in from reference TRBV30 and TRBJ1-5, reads SQTIHQWPATLVQPVGSPLSLECTVEGTSNPNLYWYRQAAGRGLQLLFYSVGIGQISSEVPQNLSASRPQDRQFILSSKKLLLSDSGFYLCAWKSKDLINQPQHFGDGTRLSIL.

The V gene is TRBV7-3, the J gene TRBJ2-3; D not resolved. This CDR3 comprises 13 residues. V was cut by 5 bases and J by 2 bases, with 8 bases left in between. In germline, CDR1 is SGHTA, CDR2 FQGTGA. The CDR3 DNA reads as TGTGCCAGCAGCCGTAGGTTCACAGATACGCAGTATTTT. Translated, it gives CASSRRFTDTQYF.

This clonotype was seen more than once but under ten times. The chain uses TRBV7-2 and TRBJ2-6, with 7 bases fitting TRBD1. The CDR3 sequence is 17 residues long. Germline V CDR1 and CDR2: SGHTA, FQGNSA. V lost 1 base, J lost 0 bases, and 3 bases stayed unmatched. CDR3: CASSLGTGLSGANVLTF. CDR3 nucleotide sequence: TGTGCCAGCAGCTTAGGGACAGGTCTCTCTGGGGCCAACGTCCTGACTTTC.

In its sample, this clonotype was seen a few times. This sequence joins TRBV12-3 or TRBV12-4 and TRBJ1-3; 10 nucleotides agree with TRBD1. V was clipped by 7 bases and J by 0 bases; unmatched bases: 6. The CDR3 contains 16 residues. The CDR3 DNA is TGTGCCAGCAAATCGACAGGGGGCTTCTCTGGAAACACCATATATTTT. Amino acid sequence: CASKSTGGFSGNTIYF.